This T cell receptor (beta chain) was identified during a study of cytomegalovirus exposure and HLA in healthy donors. This clone was counted between two and nine times. Germline CDR1 SNHLY, CDR2 FYNNEI. The CDR3 covers 13 residues. Deletions cut 8 bases from V and 5 bases from J, with 15 bases between. With 60 Vbeta and 13 Jbeta primers, the PCR was carried out. The method was immunoSEQ multiplex PCR; TCRdb's version includes in-frame clones alone and lacks a portion of them. The data contain some 190,000 clones, over 70% of them seen just once; the ten biggest clones take up roughly 1.3%. The sequenced material came from PBMCs. The receptor was isolated from a man in his thirties or forties in good health and CMV-seronegative. The chain links TRBV2 to TRBJ1-1, with a weak D call TRBD1 (5 bases). The CDR3 DNA is TGTGCCAGCCGGGAGGGGCTACGAACTGAAGCTTTCTTT. It specifies CASREGLRTEAFF. The full variable domain, with the rest looked up from reference TRBV2 and TRBJ1-1, is EPEVTQTPSHQVTQMGQEVILRCVPISNHLYFYWYRQILGQKVEFLVSFYNNEISEKSEIFDDQFSVERPDGSNFTLKIRSTKLEDSAMYFCASREGLRTEAFFGQGTRLTVV.